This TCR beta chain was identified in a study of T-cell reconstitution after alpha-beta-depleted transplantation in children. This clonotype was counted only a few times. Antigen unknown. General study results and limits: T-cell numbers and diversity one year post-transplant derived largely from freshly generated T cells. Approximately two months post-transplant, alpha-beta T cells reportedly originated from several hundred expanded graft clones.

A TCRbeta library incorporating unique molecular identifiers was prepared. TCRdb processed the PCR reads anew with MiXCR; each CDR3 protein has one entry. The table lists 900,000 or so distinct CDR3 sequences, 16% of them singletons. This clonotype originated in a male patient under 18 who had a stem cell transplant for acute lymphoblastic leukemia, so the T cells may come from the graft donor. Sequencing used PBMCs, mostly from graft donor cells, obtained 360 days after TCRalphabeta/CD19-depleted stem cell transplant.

CDR3 in amino acids: CASSVVVLHYEQYF. CDR3 bases: TGTGCCAGCAGCGTAGTAGTCCTTCATTACGAGCAGTACTTC. V gene TRBV9 combines with J gene TRBJ2-7; D is ambiguous. Per germline, CDR1 SGDLS and CDR2 YYNGEE. Trimming cost V 0 bases and J 4 bases, with 11 bases left between them. This CDR3 contains 14 residues.